This T cell receptor beta chain was sequenced during a study of blood T cell repertoires in COVID-19. Study-wide context: The United States, Italy and Spain were the sources of the acute and convalescent COVID-19 samples. Sources were T cells, B-cell-depleted T cells, or PBMCs; the material itself was cDNA or gDNA.

The protocol was immunoSEQ multiplex PCR, while the TCRdb copy is restricted to in-frame clones and leaves out a portion. In the table there are 100,000 or so clones, 65% to 90% of which are singletons. The CDR3 is 15 residues long. V was clipped by 3 bases and J by 2 bases, with 14 bases between them. The sample consisted of peripheral blood. This clonotype originated in a man of 80 years or more with acute or convalescent COVID-19. The chain links TRBV5-3 to TRBJ1-1, with TRBD1 as a possible D gene (6 bases). TRBV5-3 is an open reading frame whose function is uncertain. CDR3 amino acids: CARSCGQKTNTEAFF. CDR3 nucleotide sequence: TGTGCCAGAAGCTGCGGACAGAAGACTAACACTGAAGCTTTCTTT.